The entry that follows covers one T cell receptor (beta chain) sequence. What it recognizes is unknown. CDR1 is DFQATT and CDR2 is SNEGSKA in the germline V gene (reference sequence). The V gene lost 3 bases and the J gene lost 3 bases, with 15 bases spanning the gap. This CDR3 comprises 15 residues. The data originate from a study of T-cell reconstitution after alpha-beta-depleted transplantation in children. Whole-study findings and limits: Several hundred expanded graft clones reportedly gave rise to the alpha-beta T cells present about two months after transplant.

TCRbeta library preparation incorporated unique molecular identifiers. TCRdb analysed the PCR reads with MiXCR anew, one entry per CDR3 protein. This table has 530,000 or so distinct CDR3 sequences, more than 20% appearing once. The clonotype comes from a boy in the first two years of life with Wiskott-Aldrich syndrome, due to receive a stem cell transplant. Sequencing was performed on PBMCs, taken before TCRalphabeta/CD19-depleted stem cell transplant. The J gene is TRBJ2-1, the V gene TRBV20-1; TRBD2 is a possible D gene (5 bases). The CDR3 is CSARASGEIYNEQFF. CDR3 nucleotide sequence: TGCAGTGCTAGGGCAAGCGGAGAAATCTACAATGAGCAGTTCTTC.